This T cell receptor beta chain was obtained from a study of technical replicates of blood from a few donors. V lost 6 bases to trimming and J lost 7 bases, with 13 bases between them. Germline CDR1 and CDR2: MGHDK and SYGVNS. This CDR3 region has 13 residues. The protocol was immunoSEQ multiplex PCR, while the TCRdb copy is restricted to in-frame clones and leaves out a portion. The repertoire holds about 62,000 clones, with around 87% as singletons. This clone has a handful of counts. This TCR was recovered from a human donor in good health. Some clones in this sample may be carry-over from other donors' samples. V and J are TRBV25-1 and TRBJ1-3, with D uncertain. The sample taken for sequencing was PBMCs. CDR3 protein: CASRRPGVNTIYF. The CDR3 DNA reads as TGTGCCAGCAGAAGACCGGGTGTGAACACCATATATTTT.